The 29 T cell receptor beta chains below all came from one sample that was sequenced in a study of regulatory T cells in long-lasting Graves disease. HTBI primers from iRepertoire and Arm-PCR of CDR3 regions yielded the TCR beta libraries. TCRdb reprocessed the multiplex PCR reads via MiXCR and lists one record per CDR3 protein. Of over 300,000 distinct CDR3 sequences in the sample, 15% to 20% were seen once. As to time point: persistent/refractory GD, antithyroid drugs over 5 years with positive TRAb. Researchers made the TCR library from RNA that was extracted from PBMCs. Sequenced here: peripheral blood mononuclear cells (PBMCs), sampled when the disease was refractory, from a patient treated with antithyroid drugs. Receptors originate from a female donor with Graves disease.

This clonotype was recorded a few times. The gene calls are TRBV10-3 and TRBJ1-1, with D possibly TRBD1 on 6 matching bases. Looked up from germline, CDR1 is ENHRY and CDR2 is SYGVKD. There are 13 residues in the CDR3. Between the trimmed V and J ends, which lost 10 bases and 3 bases, there was a span of 15 bases. The DNA for the CDR3 is TGTGCCAATTCACAGGGTAGGGACACTGAAGCTTTCTTT. It yields the protein CANSQGRDTEAFF.

This clonotype was seen only a few times. This chain connects TRBV6-9 to TRBJ2-7; D perhaps matches TRBD1 (5 bases). CDR1 and CDR2 (germline): MNHGY, SVAAGI. This CDR3 is built from 14 residues. V shed 4 bases and J shed 0 bases, with 10 bases lying between them. DNA for the CDR3: TGTGCCAGCAGTTCGACAGCTACCTCCTACGAGCAGTACTTC. Protein: CASSSTATSYEQYF.

This clonotype was seen more than once but under ten times. J is TRBJ2-5 and V is TRBV7-2; a possible D gene is TRBD2 (5 bases). The CDR3 has 14 amino acids. Germline V CDR1 and CDR2: SGHTA, FQGNSA. V dropped 2 bases and J dropped 5 bases, with 12 bases sitting between them. CDR3 loop: CASSLLAGPETQYF. CDR3 coding DNA: TGTGCCAGCAGCTTATTGGCGGGTCCTGAGACCCAGTACTTC.

The chain couples TRBV9 to TRBJ1-1; D remains ambiguous. V gave up 3 bases and J gave up 2 bases, with 23 bases separating them. Germline values: CDR1 SGDLS, CDR2 YYNGEE. This CDR3 contains 18 residues. In DNA, the CDR3 is TGTGCCAGCAGCGGAGAAACCAGGAACAGCGGATTAAACACTGAAGCTTTCTTT. This gives the protein CASSGETRNSGLNTEAFF.

This clonotype was seen repeatedly, ten times or more. V and J are TRBV10-3 and TRBJ1-3; possible D gene TRBD1, 5 bases. CDR1 ENHRY and CDR2 SYGVKD come from the germline V gene. V was cut by 8 bases and J by 0 bases, with 11 bases left in between. The CDR3 spans 14 residues. The CDR3 protein is CAISQTDSGNTIYF. The CDR3 nucleotides read TGTGCCATCTCTCAGACAGACTCTGGAAACACCATATATTTT.

This chain uses TRBV20-1 with TRBJ2-7; 8 positions agree with TRBD2. The CDR3 consists of 13 residues. V lost 7 bases to trimming and J lost 4 bases; unmatched junction nucleotides: 9. Per the germline V gene, CDR1 is DFQATT and CDR2 is SNEGSKA (reference sequence). The CDR3 sequence is CSGASGREYEQYF. CDR3 DNA sequence: TGCAGTGGGGCGTCCGGGAGGGAATACGAGCAGTACTTC.

This clonotype was counted many times. The chain links TRBV27 to TRBJ1-2, with unresolved D. The CDR3 contains 15 residues. Germline CDR1 reads MNHEY; CDR2 reads SMNVEV (reference sequence). The ends were cut back, 0 bases at V and 4 bases at J, with 12 bases in the middle. CDR3 coding DNA: TGTGCCAGCAGTTTATCGCGCCGGACGGCCTATGGCTACACCTTC. Its protein product is CASSLSRRTAYGYTF.

This clonotype was observed a few times. J is TRBJ2-7 and V is TRBV7-2, with D perhaps TRBD2 (7 bases). CDR1 is SGHTA and CDR2 is FQGNSA in the germline V gene. The CDR3 is 15 residues long. Deletions cut 1 base from V and 3 bases from J, with 13 bases between. This CDR3 is CASSLDEGGIYEQYF. CDR3 sequence (DNA): TGTGCCAGCAGCTTAGATGAGGGGGGGATCTACGAGCAGTACTTC.

This clonotype occurred many times. The rearrangement links TRBV7-2 to TRBJ2-7; D may correspond to TRBD1 or TRBD2 (5 bases each). Germline V gene data show CDR1 as SGHTA and CDR2 as FQGNSA. The CDR3 covers 13 residues. V was trimmed by 3 bases and J by 4 bases, leaving 10 bases between them. The CDR3 reads CASSLGRRYEQYF. The CDR3 DNA follows: TGTGCCAGCAGCTTGGGACGGCGTTACGAGCAGTACTTC.

The CDR3 DNA reads as TGTGCCAGCACCACGAGCGGGCCTAGCGGGGGACAAGAGACCCAGTACTTC. Protein product: CASTTSGPSGGQETQYF. The chain combines TRBV6-2 or TRBV6-3 with TRBJ2-5, with 10 bases lining up with TRBD2. The germline V gene encodes CDR1 MNHEY and CDR2 SVGEGT. This CDR3 is 17 amino acids long. Trimming removed 7 bases from V and 2 bases from J; junction bases left unmatched: 13.

This clonotype was seen many times. This rearrangement joins TRBV7-2 to TRBJ2-7; TRBD1 agrees at 9 bases. The CDR3 has 15 amino acids. The trim removed 0 bases at V and 7 bases at J, leaving 7 bases unmatched. Germline V CDR1 and CDR2: SGHTA, FQGNSA. Written as DNA, the CDR3 is TGTGCCAGCAGCTTAGCGGGACAGGGTAATCGTGAGCAGTACTTC. Translation gives CASSLAGQGNREQYF.

V usage is TRBV24-1 and J usage is TRBJ1-2, with 8 bases matching TRBD1. This CDR3 has 14 residues. V was pared by 6 bases and J by 7 bases, with 9 bases of the junction left unmatched. Germline V gene lookup returns CDR1 KGHDR and CDR2 SFDVKD. Written as DNA, the CDR3 is TGTGCCACCAGTACGGGTCAGGGGGCGAGTGGCTACACCTTC. Its translation is CATSTGQGASGYTF.

This clonotype was detected ten times or more. CDR3 sequence (DNA): TGTGCCAGCAAACATAACTATGGCTACACCTTC. Its protein product is CASKHNYGYTF. V and J are TRBV28 and TRBJ1-2; D ambiguous. The germline V and J ends were trimmed by 7 bases and 1 base, with 4 bases remaining between them. The CDR3 is 11 residues long. Germline V gene data show CDR1 as MDHEN and CDR2 as SYDVKM.

The V gene is TRBV10-3, the J gene TRBJ2-3; D remains unclear. CDR3 length: 15 residues. Per germline, CDR1 ENHRY and CDR2 SYGVKD. V was cut by 8 bases and J by 0 bases, with 15 bases left in between. CDR3 DNA sequence: TGTGCCATCTCCCAGGTCGACGGAAGCACAGATACGCAGTATTTT. This codes for CAISQVDGSTDTQYF.

This clonotype was found many times. This sequence joins TRBV10-1 and TRBJ2-7; 9 nucleotides agree with TRBD2. The CDR3 loop spans 15 amino acids. CDR1 WNHNN and CDR2 SYGVQD come from the germline V gene (reference sequence). Trimming at V came to 4 bases and at J to 0 bases, leaving 4 bases not matched to a gene. The CDR3, as DNA: TGCGCCAGCAGTGGGGGGACTAGCCTCTCCTACGAGCAGTACTTC. It yields the protein CASSGGTSLSYEQYF.

This clonotype was seen ten or more times. The genes are TRBV12-3 or TRBV12-4 and TRBJ2-4, with D unclear. The V end lost 3 bases, the J end lost 9 bases, and 6 bases lay between the germline ends. The CDR3 is made up of 11 amino acids. The CDR3 DNA reads as TGTGCCAGCAGTTTTTCCGGCATTCAGTACTTC. This sequence encodes CASSFSGIQYF.

This chain links TRBV10-3 with TRBJ2-7; 7 bases line up with TRBD2. The CDR3 spans 12 residues. Trimming took 3 bases from V and 4 from J; bases not matched to a gene: 0. CDR1 is ENHRY, CDR2 SYGVKD, per germline. The CDR3 bases are TGTGCCATCAGTGATAGCGGGTACGAGCAGTACTTC. Protein sequence: CAISDSGYEQYF.

This clonotype was observed a few times. V gene TRBV5-1 combines with J gene TRBJ2-5; the D is unclear. This CDR3 has 14 amino acids. Germline V gives CDR1 SGHRS, CDR2 YFSETQ. V lost 2 bases and J 0 bases, leaving 8 bases between the germline ends. The CDR3 reads CASSFLTNQETQYF. The CDR3 nucleotides are TGCGCCAGCAGCTTTTTGACCAACCAAGAGACCCAGTACTTC.

This clonotype has only a few counts. The rearrangement uses TRBV6-1 and TRBJ2-7, with D possibly called TRBD1 or TRBD2 (6 bases each). Trimming stripped 6 bases from V and 7 bases from J, with 16 bases between. Germline assignment: CDR1 MNHNS and CDR2 SASEGT. The CDR3 extends over 13 amino acids. Written as DNA, the CDR3 is TGTGCCAGCAGGCCCCCGGGGGCGCGTGAGCAGTACTTC. The encoded protein is CASRPPGAREQYF.

This clonotype came up many times. The chain links TRBV30 to TRBJ1-1; D not resolved. Germline CDR1 reads GTSNPN; CDR2 reads SVGIG (reference sequence). V was clipped by 7 bases and J by 0 bases, with 18 bases between them. This CDR3 has 15 amino acids. The CDR3 protein is CAFRFVSGMNTEAFF. The CDR3 coding sequence is TGTGCCTTTCGCTTTGTGAGCGGGATGAACACTGAAGCTTTCTTT.

This clonotype was counted ten times or more. The chain uses TRBV24-1 and TRBJ2-5; 9 positions match TRBD1. Germline loops: CDR1 KGHDR, CDR2 SFDVKD. V shed 4 bases and J 5 bases; nucleotides not matched to a gene: 1. The CDR3 runs 13 residues. CDR3 sequence reads: CATSEDRGETQYF. The CDR3 DNA sequence: TGTGCCACCAGTGAGGACAGGGGTGAGACCCAGTACTTC.

Judged by abundance, this clonotype is medium-sized (0.01 to 0.1%). The genes are TRBV3-1 and TRBJ2-4; 8 bases line up with TRBD1. V lost 2 bases, J lost 5 bases, and 5 bases stayed unmatched. The germline gives CDR1 LGHDT, CDR2 YNNKEL (reference sequence). The CDR3 totals 15 residues. The CDR3 sequence is CASSQLPGQENIQYF. In DNA form, the CDR3 reads TGTGCCAGCAGCCAACTCCCGGGACAGGAAAACATTCAGTACTTC.

The rearrangement joins TRBV11-2 to TRBJ2-7; tentatively, D is TRBD2 (7 bases). CDR1 and CDR2 from the germline V gene are SGHAT and FQNNGV. Trimming left V 5 bases short and J 4 bases short, with 18 bases between. This CDR3 comprises 15 residues. The CDR3 region is CASSPQGRETYEQYF. For the CDR3, the DNA is TGTGCCAGCAGCCCCCAGGGGAGGGAGACGTACGAGCAGTACTTC.

This clonotype was counted many times. This sequence joins TRBV7-8 and TRBJ1-5; D may be TRBD1 (6 bases). Looked up from germline, CDR1 is SGHVS and CDR2 is FQNEAQ. The CDR3 totals 15 residues. V was pared by 2 bases and J by 2 bases, with 10 bases between. CDR3 nucleotides: TGTGCCAGCAGCTTATCGGGGGGCGGCAATCAGCCCCAGCATTTT. This codes for CASSLSGGGNQPQHF.

This clonotype was observed a single time. The gene calls are TRBV11-3 and TRBJ2-3; 12 nucleotides agree with TRBD2. The V gene's germline CDR1 is SGHNT and CDR2 YENEEA. With V trimmed by 4 bases and J by 4 bases, 3 bases remained unmatched. The CDR3 has 15 residues. The CDR3 coding sequence is TGTGCCAGCAGCTGGACTAGCGGGATCGCAGATACGCAGTATTTT. Protein sequence: CASSWTSGIADTQYF.

This chain uses TRBV30 with TRBJ2-7, with a tentative D call TRBD1 (6 bases). The CDR3 is 14 residues long. V lost 4 bases and J 2 bases, leaving 15 bases between the germline ends. The germline V gene has CDR1 GTSNPN and CDR2 SVGIG (reference sequence). CDR3 in DNA: TGTGCCTGGACCCCAGGGACACCGACCTACGAGCAGTACTTC. Translation: CAWTPGTPTYEQYF.

This clonotype was counted ten times or more. CDR3 residues: CAWSIVYRNYGYTF. CDR3 bases: TGTGCCTGGAGTATTGTCTACCGCAACTATGGCTACACCTTC. The chain recombines TRBV30 with TRBJ1-2; no reliable D call. This CDR3 is 14 amino acids long. The ends were cut back, 2 bases at V and 2 bases at J, with 12 bases in the middle. The V gene's germline CDR1 is GTSNPN and CDR2 SVGIG (reference sequence).

This clonotype was detected many times. The chain is built from TRBV6-2 or TRBV6-3 and TRBJ1-5; D is perhaps TRBD1 (6 bases). The V end lost 8 bases, the J end lost 6 bases, and 11 bases lay between the germline ends. Germline V CDR1 and CDR2: MNHEY, SVGEGT. The CDR3 length is 12 residues. The CDR3 is CASRTVSQPQHF. For the CDR3, the DNA is TGTGCCAGCCGGACAGTCTCTCAGCCCCAGCATTTT.

This clonotype was seen ten or more times. This chain connects TRBV12-3 or TRBV12-4 to TRBJ2-2; 12 positions agree with TRBD2. V lost 6 bases to trimming and J lost 5 bases; unmatched junction nucleotides: 7. This CDR3 is 16 amino acids long. CDR3 coding DNA: TGTGCCAGCAGGTCTAGCGGGGGGGCCGGGACCGGGGAGCTGTTTTTT. Encoded protein: CASRSSGGAGTGELFF.